This note documents a single T cell receptor beta chain sequence. Its specificity is unknown. The sample belongs to a study of shared clonotypes between healthy human individuals. It was across several immunoSEQ plates that each subset's genomic DNA was evenly split. Repertoires were generated with immunoSEQ multiplex PCR, while TCRdb's copy carries only in-frame clones and drops some. The top ten hold about 0.39% of the sample, which has 2 million to 2.5 million clones, 93% seen once. Donors were healthy HIV-negative adults without recently reported acute infections or vaccinations. General study results and limits: Naive subsets typically showed greater estimated richness than memory subsets. Despite large depth, sorted-subset datasets appeared incompletely sequenced.

V gave up 7 bases and J gave up 4 bases; unmatched junction bases: 10. This CDR3 region has 15 residues. Germline V gene lookup returns CDR1 SGDLS and CDR2 YYNGEE. Sequenced material: naive CD4+ T cells from PBMCs. Indicated subset: CD45RA+ positively selected. The TCR sequence derives from a man younger than 30 in good health. Some clones in this sample may be carry-over from other donors' samples. V usage is TRBV9 and J usage is TRBJ2-5; 10 bases match TRBD2. The CDR3 reads CASASGLAGAETQYF. Written as DNA, the CDR3 is TGTGCCAGCGCCTCGGGGCTAGCGGGAGCAGAGACCCAGTACTTC.